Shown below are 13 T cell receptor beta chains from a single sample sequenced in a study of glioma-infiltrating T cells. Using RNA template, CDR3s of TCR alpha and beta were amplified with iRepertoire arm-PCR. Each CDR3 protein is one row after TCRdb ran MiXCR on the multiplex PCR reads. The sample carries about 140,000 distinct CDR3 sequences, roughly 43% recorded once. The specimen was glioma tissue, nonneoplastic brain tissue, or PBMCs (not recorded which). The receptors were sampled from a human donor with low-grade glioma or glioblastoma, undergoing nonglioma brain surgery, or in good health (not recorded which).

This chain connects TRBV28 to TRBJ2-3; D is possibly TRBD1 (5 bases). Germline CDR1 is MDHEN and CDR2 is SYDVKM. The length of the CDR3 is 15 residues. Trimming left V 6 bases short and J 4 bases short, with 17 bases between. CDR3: CASSSYRLMADTQYF. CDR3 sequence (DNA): TGTGCCAGCAGCTCCTACAGGTTAATGGCAGATACGCAGTATTTT.

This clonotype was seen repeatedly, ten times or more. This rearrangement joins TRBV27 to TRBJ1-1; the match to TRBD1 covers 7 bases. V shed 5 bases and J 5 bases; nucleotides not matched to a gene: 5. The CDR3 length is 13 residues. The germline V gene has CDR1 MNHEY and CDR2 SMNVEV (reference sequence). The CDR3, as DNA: TGTGCCAGCAGTCTCGAGGGGGCTACTGAAGCTTTCTTT. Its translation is CASSLEGATEAFF.

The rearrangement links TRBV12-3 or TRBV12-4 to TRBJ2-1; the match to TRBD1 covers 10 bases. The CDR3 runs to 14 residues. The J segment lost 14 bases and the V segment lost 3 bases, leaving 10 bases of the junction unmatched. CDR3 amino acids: CASSLGQGPIEEFF. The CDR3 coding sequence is TGTGCCAGCAGTTTGGGACAGGGGCCCATCGAAGAGTTCTTC.

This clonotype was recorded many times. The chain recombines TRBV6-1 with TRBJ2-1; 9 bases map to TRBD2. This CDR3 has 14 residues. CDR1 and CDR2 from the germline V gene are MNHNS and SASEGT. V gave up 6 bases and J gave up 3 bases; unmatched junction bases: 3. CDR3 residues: CASRVAGDYNEQFF. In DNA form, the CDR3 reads TGTGCCAGCAGAGTAGCGGGAGACTACAATGAGCAGTTCTTC.

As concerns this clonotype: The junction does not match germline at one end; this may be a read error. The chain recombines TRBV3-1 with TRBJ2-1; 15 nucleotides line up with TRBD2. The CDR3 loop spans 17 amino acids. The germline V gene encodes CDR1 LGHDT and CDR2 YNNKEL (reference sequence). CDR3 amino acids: CASSLGTSGGPRHEQLF. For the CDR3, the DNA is TGTGCCAGCAGCCTGGGGACTAGCGGGGGGCCGAGACATGAGCAGCTCTTC.

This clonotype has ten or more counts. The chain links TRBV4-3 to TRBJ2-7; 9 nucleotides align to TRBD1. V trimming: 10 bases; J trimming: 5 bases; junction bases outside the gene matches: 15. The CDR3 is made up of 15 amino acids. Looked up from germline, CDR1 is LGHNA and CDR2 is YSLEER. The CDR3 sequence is CAIRTWDRDNHEQYF. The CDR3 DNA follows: TGCGCCATCCGAACGTGGGACAGGGATAACCACGAGCAGTACTTC.

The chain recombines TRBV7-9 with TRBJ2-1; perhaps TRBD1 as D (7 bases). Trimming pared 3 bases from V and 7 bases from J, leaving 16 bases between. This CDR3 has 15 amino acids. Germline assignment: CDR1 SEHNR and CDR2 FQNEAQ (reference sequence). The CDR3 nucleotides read TGTGCCAGCAGCTTGGGGGGACAGACCCTAAATGAGCAGTTCTTC. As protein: CASSLGGQTLNEQFF. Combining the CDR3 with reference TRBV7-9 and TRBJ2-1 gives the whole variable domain DTGVSQNPRHKITKRGQNVTFRCDPISEHNRLYWYRQTLGQGPEFLTYFQNEAQLEKSRLLSDRFSAERPKGSFSTLEIQRTEQGDSAMYLCASSLGGQTLNEQFFGPGTRLTVL.

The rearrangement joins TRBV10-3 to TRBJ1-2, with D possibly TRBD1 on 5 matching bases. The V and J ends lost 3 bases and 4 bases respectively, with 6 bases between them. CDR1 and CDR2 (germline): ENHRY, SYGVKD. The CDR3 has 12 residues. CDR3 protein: CAISEQVYGYTF. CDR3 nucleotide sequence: TGTGCCATCAGTGAACAGGTCTATGGCTACACCTTC.

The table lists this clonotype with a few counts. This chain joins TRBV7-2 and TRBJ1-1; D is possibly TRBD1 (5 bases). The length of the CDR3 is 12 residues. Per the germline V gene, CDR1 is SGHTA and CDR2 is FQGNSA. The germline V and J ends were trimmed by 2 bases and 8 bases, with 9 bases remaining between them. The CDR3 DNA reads TGTGCCAGCAGCTTATTGGGGGAGGAAGCTTTCTTT. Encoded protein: CASSLLGEEAFF.

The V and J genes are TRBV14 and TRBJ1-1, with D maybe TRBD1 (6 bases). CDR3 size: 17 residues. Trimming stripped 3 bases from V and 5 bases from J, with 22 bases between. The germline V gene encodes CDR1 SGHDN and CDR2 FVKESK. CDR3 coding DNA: TGTGCCAGCAGCCATTCTTACCGGGGGGCGCGAAGAACTGAAGCTTTCTTT. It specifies CASSHSYRGARRTEAFF.

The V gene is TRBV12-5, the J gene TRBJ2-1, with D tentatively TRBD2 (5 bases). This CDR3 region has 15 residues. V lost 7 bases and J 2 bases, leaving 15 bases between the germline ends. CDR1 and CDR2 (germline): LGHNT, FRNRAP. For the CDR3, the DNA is TGTGCTAGTGCCACTAGACCTAGCCCCTACAATGAGCAGTTCTTC. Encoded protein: CASATRPSPYNEQFF.

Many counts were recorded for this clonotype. The CDR3 protein is CASSNGRNQPQHF. The CDR3 region has the DNA TGTGCCAGCAGCAACGGACGCAATCAGCCCCAGCATTTT. The chain combines TRBV6-1 with TRBJ1-5; no firm D call. The ends were cut back, 6 bases at V and 2 bases at J, with 8 bases in the middle. CDR1 and CDR2 from the germline V gene are MNHNS and SASEGT. The CDR3 extends over 13 amino acids.

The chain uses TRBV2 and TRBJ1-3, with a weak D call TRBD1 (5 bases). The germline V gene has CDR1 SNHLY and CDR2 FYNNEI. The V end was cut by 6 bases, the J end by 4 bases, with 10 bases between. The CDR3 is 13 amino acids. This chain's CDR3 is CASRTWGGNTIYF. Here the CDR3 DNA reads TGTGCCAGCAGAACCTGGGGGGGAAACACCATATATTTT.